This T cell receptor (beta chain) emerged from a study of early T cells in non-severe SARS-CoV-2 infection. Trimming shortened V by 6 bases and J by 8 bases, and 17 bases separated the two germline ends. CDR1 is SGHNT, CDR2 YYREEE, per germline (reference sequence). CDR3 length: 13 amino acids. MiXCR, run by TCRdb on the 5' RACE reads, gives a single entry per CDR3 protein. The sample contains under 85,000 distinct CDR3 sequences, 5% of which appear only once. Concerning this clonotype: Antigen: not known.

Study results and caveats: Clonotype matching in VDJdb favored anti-spike CD8 responses and did not capture private and CD4 specificities.

The source material was whole blood, sampled at baseline. This TCR derives from an adult who was a healthcare worker with PCR-confirmed SARS-CoV-2 infection or an uninfected control (not recorded which). J is TRBJ1-1 and V is TRBV5-4; the D is unclear. CDR3 DNA: TGTGCCAGCAACCCGGGTCTTTTGGAGGAAGCTTTCTTT. Its protein is CASNPGLLEEAFF. The whole variable domain, filled in from reference TRBV5-4 and TRBJ1-1, reads ETGVTQSPTHLIKTRGQQVTLRCSSQSGHNTVSWYQQALGQGPQFIFQYYREEENGRGNFPPRFSGLQFPNYSSELNVNALELDDSALYLCASNPGLLEEAFFGQGTRLTVV.